The source of this T cell receptor (beta chain) is a study of blood T cells in healthy people across ages. Individuals who donated were healthy Caucasians from Russia aged roughly 6 to 95. This CDR3 spans 14 amino acids. Germline CDR1 DFQATT, CDR2 SNEGSKA (reference sequence). Notes on this clonotype: A junction boundary mismatches the germline segment, possibly from a read error.

Alongside a J-beta primer mix, a sample-barcoded 5' primer served in a second PCR lasting about 7 to 12 cycles. TCRdb redid the calling of the 5' RACE reads with MiXCR, one entry per CDR3 protein. The data show around 500,000 distinct CDR3 sequences, about 27% seen once. The same data also went into a second study, on T cells of mothers and their children. As that study records: Each mother yielded more than 8 million TCR beta CDR3 reads. Each child yielded millions of reads.

Sequenced material: blood. V gene TRBV20-1 combines with J gene TRBJ2-5; 8 bases agree with TRBD1. The clonotype was recovered from a boy aged 2 to 9 in good health. This CDR3 is CGAAMTGAQETQYF. CDR3 sequence (DNA): TGCGGTGCTGCAATGACAGGGGCCCAAGAGACCCAGTACTTC.